The 28 T cell receptor beta chains below were found in one sample sequenced in a study of T cell responses to AZD1222 COVID-19 vaccine. Profiling relied on immunoSEQ multiplex PCR, and the TCRdb table lists in-frame clones only, not all of them. The repertoire holds 120,000 to 150,000 clones, with approximately 78% as singletons. Material: peripheral blood, obtained on day 0 of MenACWY control vaccination. The receptor set was obtained from an adult in good health.

The rearrangement links TRBV11-1 to TRBJ1-1, with 8 bases lining up with TRBD1. With V trimmed by 5 bases and J by 4 bases, 3 bases remained unmatched. The CDR3 sequence is 13 residues long. Germline V gene data show CDR1 as SGHAT and CDR2 as FQDESV (reference sequence). CDR3 nucleotide sequence: TGTGCCAGCAGCCTGGGACAGGCCACTGAAGCTTTCTTT. This sequence encodes CASSLGQATEAFF.

This clone is a singleton in its sample. The rearrangement links TRBV28 to TRBJ1-2; no clear D. Germline assignment: CDR1 MDHEN and CDR2 SYDVKM. The CDR3 extends over 12 amino acids. V lost 5 bases and J lost 0, with 4 bases in between. Written as DNA, the CDR3 is TGTGCCAGCAGTCCTTCTAACTATGGCTACACCTTC. It is translated as CASSPSNYGYTF.

This rearrangement joins TRBV19 to TRBJ1-4; a possible D gene is TRBD1 (5 bases). Germline V gene sequence: CDR1 LNHDA, CDR2 SQIVND (reference sequence). The CDR3 contains 16 residues. Trimming stripped 3 bases from V and 7 bases from J, with 18 bases between. In DNA, the CDR3 is TGTGCCAGTAGTATCGGGGACCTAAGGAGTAGTGAAAAACTGTTTTTT. Translation: CASSIGDLRSSEKLFF.

The chain combines TRBV21-1 with TRBJ1-1; the D call TRBD1 from the table was never checked on the DNA. TRBV21-1 is a listed pseudogene. This CDR3 comprises 16 residues. The chain's CDR3 is CASIPPGQGTNTEAFF. The DNA of the CDR3 is TGTGCCAGCATCCCTCCGGGACAGGGGACGAACACTGAAGCTTTCTTT.

About this clone itself: Different DNA sequences within this sample yield the same CDR3. The genes are TRBV12-3 or TRBV12-4 and TRBJ1-2; tentatively, D is TRBD1 (5 bases). The CDR3 totals 12 residues. Trimming removed 5 bases from V and 5 bases from J, with 9 bases in between. CDR3 sequence (DNA): TGTGCCAGCAGTCTCCAGGGTTATGGCTACACCTTC. Translated, it gives CASSLQGYGYTF.

V and J are TRBV7-9 and TRBJ1-2; D unresolved. Germline CDR1 reads SEHNR; CDR2 reads FQNEAQ (reference sequence). V gave up 6 bases and J gave up 3 bases, with 14 bases separating them. The CDR3 runs 14 residues. This chain's CDR3 is CASSPVWGDYGYTF. Written as DNA, the CDR3 is TGTGCCAGCAGTCCGGTGTGGGGTGACTATGGCTACACCTTC.

The chain uses TRBV3-1 (or the pseudogene TRBV3-2) and TRBJ1-1; perhaps TRBD1 as D (6 bases). Germline-derived CDR1 and CDR2 are LGHDT and YNNKEL (reference sequence). The CDR3 contains 14 residues. The V and J ends lost 5 bases and 4 bases respectively, with 14 bases between them. The CDR3 protein is CASSGIGGGTEAFF. CDR3 DNA sequence: TGTGCCAGCAGCGGAATAGGGGGTGGCACTGAAGCTTTCTTT.

The chain uses TRBV5-1 and TRBJ2-7, with 7 bases aligning to TRBD1. V lost 3 bases, J lost 6 bases, and 9 bases stayed unmatched. The CDR3 is 14 amino acids. Germline V gene sequence: CDR1 SGHRS, CDR2 YFSETQ. CDR3 nucleotide sequence: TGCGCCAGCAGCTATAAGGGGGCTAGTTGCGAGCAGTACGTC. Its protein is CASSYKGASCEQYV.

This clone was found once. This sequence joins TRBV7-9 and TRBJ1-1; no firm D call. The germline V gene has CDR1 SEHNR and CDR2 FQNEAQ (reference sequence). The CDR3 is 14 amino acids. Trimming took off 1 base at V and 6 bases at J, with 12 bases between the two ends. For the CDR3, the DNA is TGTGCCAGCAGCTTAGTAGGTCTCAGCTCTGAAGCTTTCTTT. Amino acid sequence: CASSLVGLSSEAFF.

The gene calls are TRBV18 and TRBJ2-2, with D hard to call. Germline CDR1 reads KGHSH; CDR2 reads LQKENI. V was pared by 6 bases and J by 2 bases, with 13 bases between. The CDR3 length is 15 residues. CDR3: CASSPVDPNTGELFF. In nucleotides, the CDR3 is TGTGCCAGCTCCCCCGTGGACCCCAACACCGGGGAGCTGTTTTTT.

The chain has TRBV7-2 and TRBJ2-2; 8 bases map to TRBD2. V trimming: 6 bases; J trimming: 6 bases; junction bases outside the gene matches: 9. Germline CDR1 and CDR2: SGHTA and FQGNSA. CDR3 size: 15 residues. The CDR3 DNA reads TGTGCCAGCAGGATCGGGGGGGCCGACTCCGGGGAGCTGTTTTTT. It translates to CASRIGGADSGELFF.

This clone was found once. V usage is TRBV7-8 and J usage is TRBJ2-5; D unclear. The CDR3 contains 14 residues. The germline gives CDR1 SGHVS, CDR2 FQNEAQ. The ends were cut back, 5 bases at V and 5 bases at J, with 15 bases in the middle. This CDR3 reads CASSPTGTRETQYF. The DNA for the CDR3 is TGTGCCAGCAGCCCTACCGGTACTCGGGAGACCCAGTACTTC.

This sequence joins TRBV21-1 and TRBJ1-2; the DNA was not compared with TRBD1, the D call given in the table. TRBV21-1 is marked as a pseudogene. This CDR3 region has 14 residues. The CDR3 loop is CASSRLGQNYGYTF. DNA of the CDR3: TGTGCCAGCAGCCGGCTGGGACAGAACTATGGCTACACCTTC.

The sample holds one count of this clone. V gene TRBV6-6 combines with J gene TRBJ1-1; unclear D gene. CDR1 MNHNY and CDR2 SVGAGI come from the germline V gene (reference sequence). CDR3 length: 14 residues. With 2 bases removed from V and 0 bases from J, the gap between germline ends came to 7 bases. The CDR3 is CASSYGELNTEAFF. The CDR3 region has the DNA TGTGCCAGCAGTTACGGGGAGTTGAACACTGAAGCTTTCTTT.

CDR3 amino acids: CASSPRDRVLNTEAFF. The CDR3 DNA reads as TGCGCCAGCAGCCCCCGGGACAGGGTACTGAACACTGAAGCTTTCTTT. This chain connects TRBV5-1 to TRBJ1-1, with 9 bases matching TRBD1. CDR1 and CDR2 (germline): SGHRS, YFSETQ. CDR3 length: 16 amino acids. Unmatched junction bases numbered 7, after V lost 4 bases and J lost 0 bases. The variable domain in full, with the rest retrieved from reference TRBV5-1 and TRBJ1-1, is KAGVTQTPRYLIKTRGQQVTLSCSPISGHRSVSWYQQTPGQGLQFLFEYFSETQRNKGNFPGRFSGRQFSNSRSEMNVSTLELGDSALYLCASSPRDRVLNTEAFFGQGTRLTVV.

V is TRBV14 and J is TRBJ1-1; D is unclear. V dropped 3 bases and J dropped 2 bases, with 13 bases sitting between them. The CDR3 length is 15 residues. Per germline, CDR1 SGHDN and CDR2 FVKESK. CDR3 in DNA: TGTGCCAGCAGCCATCAACGCCAGTTAAACACTGAAGCTTTCTTT. Protein: CASSHQRQLNTEAFF.

The V and J genes are TRBV6-5 and TRBJ1-3; the D is unclear. V was shortened by 4 bases and J by 1 base, with 8 bases between the two germline ends. The CDR3 consists of 14 residues. CDR1 and CDR2 (germline): MNHEY, SVGAGI. The CDR3 DNA reads as TGTGCCAGCAGTTTCAGGTCGTCTGGAAACACCATATATTTT. The encoded protein is CASSFRSSGNTIYF.

The rearrangement links TRBV5-8 to TRBJ2-5; D ambiguous. Germline CDR1 reads SGHTS; CDR2 reads YDEGEE. Trimming removed 6 bases from V and 2 bases from J, with 11 bases in between. The CDR3 consists of 13 residues. The CDR3 is CASNQPAQETQYF. The CDR3 nucleotides are TGTGCCAGCAACCAACCTGCTCAAGAGACCCAGTACTTC.

The chain joins TRBV5-1 to TRBJ2-1, with 9 bases that match TRBD2. The CDR3 contains 16 residues. The germline V gene has CDR1 SGHRS and CDR2 YFSETQ. V lost 2 bases, J lost 0 bases, and 3 bases stayed unmatched. The CDR3 DNA reads TGCGCCAGCAGCTTAAAAGCGGGGGGCTCCTACAATGAGCAGTTCTTC. Its translation is CASSLKAGGSYNEQFF.

V usage is TRBV6-5 and J usage is TRBJ2-7, with 12 bases matching TRBD1. This CDR3 is built from 15 residues. The ends lost 5 bases at V and 5 bases at J; junction bases unmatched: 7. CDR1 and CDR2 (germline): MNHEY, SVGAGI. The CDR3 here is CASSMRGTGGDEQYV. The CDR3 DNA sequence: TGTGCCAGCAGTATGCGTGGGACAGGGGGCGACGAGCAGTACGTC.

The chain couples TRBV6-5 to TRBJ1-1; D is unclear. This CDR3 is 12 amino acids long. Trimming pared 8 bases from V and 7 bases from J, leaving 14 bases between. Germline CDR1 is MNHEY and CDR2 is SVGAGI. The CDR3 is CASRTWVNEAFF. CDR3 nucleotides: TGTGCCAGCCGTACCTGGGTTAATGAAGCTTTCTTT.

CDR3 bases: TGTGCCAGCAGCCGTACCGGGACTAGCGGGGGAGCGGGAAAAAATGAGCAGTTCTTC. Encoded protein: CASSRTGTSGGAGKNEQFF. The gene calls are TRBV3-1 (or the pseudogene TRBV3-2) and TRBJ2-1; 14 bases fit TRBD2. Germline CDR1 is LGHDT and CDR2 is YNNKEL (reference sequence). Trimming took 4 bases from V and 7 from J; bases not matched to a gene: 15. This CDR3 spans 19 amino acids.

V and J are TRBV7-2 and TRBJ2-5, with a tentative D call TRBD1 (5 bases). Deletions cut 1 base from V and 5 bases from J, with 11 bases between. CDR1 and CDR2 from the germline V gene are SGHTA and FQGNSA. The CDR3 sequence is 14 residues long. This CDR3 is CASSLVDIGETQYF. The DNA for the CDR3 is TGTGCCAGCAGCTTAGTGGACATCGGGGAGACCCAGTACTTC.

V gene TRBV7-2 combines with J gene TRBJ2-7; 9 positions agree with TRBD2. V lost 1 base, J lost 3 bases, and 4 bases stayed unmatched. The germline V gene has CDR1 SGHTA and CDR2 FQGNSA. The CDR3 runs to 15 residues. This CDR3 is CASSLVGLAGYEQYV. The DNA for the CDR3 is TGTGCCAGCAGCTTAGTGGGACTAGCTGGCTACGAGCAGTACGTC.

The CDR3 DNA reads as TGTGCCAGCAGCTTATCCGTTCGAAGAGGAGGTAGCGGGGGTCTGAATGAGCAGTTCTTC. Protein sequence: CASSLSVRRGGSGGLNEQFF. The V call is TRBV7-3, the J call TRBJ2-1; 9 bases line up with TRBD2. This CDR3 has 20 amino acids. V trimming: 2 bases; J trimming: 7 bases; junction bases outside the gene matches: 21. Germline CDR1 SGHTA, CDR2 FQGTGA.

The V gene is TRBV6-5, the J gene TRBJ2-1; 7 nucleotides align to TRBD1. V shed 8 bases, J shed 7 bases, and the junction held 14 bases outside the gene matches. This CDR3 is built from 15 residues. Germline V gene sequence: CDR1 MNHEY, CDR2 SVGAGI. The CDR3 nucleotides read TGTGCCAGCTCCGCCTCCGGGACAGATCGGAATGAGCAGTTCTTC. As protein: CASSASGTDRNEQFF.

The chain is built from TRBV19 and TRBJ2-2; 9 bases map to TRBD1. The CDR3 runs to 15 residues. V trimming: 6 bases; J trimming: 4 bases; junction bases outside the gene matches: 6. CDR1 is LNHDA and CDR2 is SQIVND in the germline V gene (reference sequence). Here the CDR3 reads CASSIQGASTGELFF. The CDR3 bases are TGTGCCAGTAGCATACAGGGGGCGAGCACCGGGGAGCTGTTTTTT.

The chain uses TRBV19 and TRBJ1-3; D is ambiguous. Per germline, CDR1 LNHDA and CDR2 SQIVND (reference sequence). The V gene lost 7 bases and the J gene lost 0 bases, with 16 bases spanning the gap. The CDR3 covers 16 residues. CDR3 sequence: CASIRTQRGSGNTIYF. CDR3 sequence (DNA): TGTGCCAGTATTCGGACCCAACGGGGCTCTGGAAACACCATATATTTT.